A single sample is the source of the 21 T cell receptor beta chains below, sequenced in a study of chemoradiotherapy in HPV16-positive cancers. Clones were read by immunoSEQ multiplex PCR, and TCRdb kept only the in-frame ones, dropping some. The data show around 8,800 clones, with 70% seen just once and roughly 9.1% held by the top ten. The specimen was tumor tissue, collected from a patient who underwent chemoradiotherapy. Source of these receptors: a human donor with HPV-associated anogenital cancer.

The DNA of the CDR3 is TGTGCCAGCAGCCAAGATATCCTCAGCGGGGGGGCCGAAGATACGCAGTATTTT. Residues: CASSQDILSGGAEDTQYF. The gene calls are TRBV4-2 and TRBJ2-3; 10 bases line up with TRBD2. V trimming: 0 bases; J trimming: 5 bases; junction bases outside the gene matches: 11. This CDR3 region has 18 residues. The germline V gene has CDR1 LGHNA and CDR2 YNFKEQ.

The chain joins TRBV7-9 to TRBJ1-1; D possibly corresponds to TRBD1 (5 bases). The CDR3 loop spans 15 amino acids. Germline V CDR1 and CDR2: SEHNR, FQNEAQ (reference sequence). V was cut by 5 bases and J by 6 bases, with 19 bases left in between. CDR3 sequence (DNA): TGTGCCAGCAGCCCCCTGCTGGGACGGGGGGCTGAAGCTTTCTTT. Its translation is CASSPLLGRGAEAFF.

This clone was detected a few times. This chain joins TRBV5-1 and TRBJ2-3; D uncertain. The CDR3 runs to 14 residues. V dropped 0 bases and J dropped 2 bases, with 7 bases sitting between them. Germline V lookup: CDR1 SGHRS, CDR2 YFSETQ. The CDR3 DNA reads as TGCGCCAGCAGCTTGGGCGGAATCACAGATACGCAGTATTTT. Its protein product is CASSLGGITDTQYF.

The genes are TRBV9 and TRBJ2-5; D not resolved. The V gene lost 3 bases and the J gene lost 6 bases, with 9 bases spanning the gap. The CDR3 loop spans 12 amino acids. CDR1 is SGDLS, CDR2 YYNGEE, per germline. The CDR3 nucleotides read TGTGCCAGCAGCGCCGCTGACAAGACCCAGTACTTC. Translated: CASSAADKTQYF.

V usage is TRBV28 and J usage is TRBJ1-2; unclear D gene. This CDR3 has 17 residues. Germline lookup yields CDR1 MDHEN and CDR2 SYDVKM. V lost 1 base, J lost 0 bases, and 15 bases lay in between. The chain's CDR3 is CASSLSDGNPANYGYTF. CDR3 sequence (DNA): TGTGCCAGCAGTTTATCCGACGGTAACCCTGCTAACTATGGCTACACCTTC.

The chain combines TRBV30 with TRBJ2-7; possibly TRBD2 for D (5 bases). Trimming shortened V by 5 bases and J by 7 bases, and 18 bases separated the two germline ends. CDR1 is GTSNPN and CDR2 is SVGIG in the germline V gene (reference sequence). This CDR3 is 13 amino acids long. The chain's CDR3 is CAWGSRPQGEQYF. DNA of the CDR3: TGTGCCTGGGGGAGTCGGCCCCAAGGGGAGCAGTACTTC.

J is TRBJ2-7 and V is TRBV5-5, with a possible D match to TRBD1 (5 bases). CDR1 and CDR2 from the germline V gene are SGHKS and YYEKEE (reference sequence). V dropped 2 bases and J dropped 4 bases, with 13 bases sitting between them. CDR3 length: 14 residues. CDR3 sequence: CASSFPEQEYEQYF. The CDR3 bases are TGTGCCAGCAGCTTTCCGGAACAGGAATACGAGCAGTACTTC.

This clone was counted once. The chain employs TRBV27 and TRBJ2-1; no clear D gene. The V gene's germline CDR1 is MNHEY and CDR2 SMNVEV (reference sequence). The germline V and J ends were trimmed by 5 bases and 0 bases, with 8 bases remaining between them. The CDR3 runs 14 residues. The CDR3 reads CASSRLNSYNEQFF. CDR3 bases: TGTGCCAGCAGTCGTCTAAACTCCTACAATGAGCAGTTCTTC.

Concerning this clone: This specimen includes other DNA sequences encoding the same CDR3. The CDR3 region is CASSVGGRVTDTQYF. CDR3 DNA: TGTGCCAGCAGCGTAGGCGGGAGGGTCACAGATACGCAGTATTTT. The chain has TRBV9 and TRBJ2-3, with TRBD2 matching 9 bases. This CDR3 spans 15 amino acids. In germline, CDR1 is SGDLS, CDR2 YYNGEE. V was clipped by 0 bases and J by 2 bases; unmatched bases: 1.

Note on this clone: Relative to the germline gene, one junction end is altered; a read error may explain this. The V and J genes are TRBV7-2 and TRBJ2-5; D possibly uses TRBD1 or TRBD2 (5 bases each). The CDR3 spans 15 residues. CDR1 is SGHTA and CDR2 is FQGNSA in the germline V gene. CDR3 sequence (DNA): TGTGCCAGCAGCTTTTCTCCGGGACGGAAAGAGGCCCAGTACTTC. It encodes CASSFSPGRKEAQYF.

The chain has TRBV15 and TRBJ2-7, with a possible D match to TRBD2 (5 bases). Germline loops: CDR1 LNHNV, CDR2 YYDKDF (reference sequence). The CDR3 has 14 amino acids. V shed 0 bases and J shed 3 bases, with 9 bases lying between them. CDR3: CATSRDRGRYEQYF. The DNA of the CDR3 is TGTGCCACCAGCAGAGATCGGGGTCGCTACGAGCAGTACTTC.

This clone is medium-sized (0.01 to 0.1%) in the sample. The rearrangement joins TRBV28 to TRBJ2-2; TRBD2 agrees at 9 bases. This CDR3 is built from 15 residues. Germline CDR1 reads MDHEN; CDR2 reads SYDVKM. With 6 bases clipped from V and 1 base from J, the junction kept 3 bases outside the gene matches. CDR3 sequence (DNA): TGTGCCAGCAGCCCGACTAGCGGGAACACCGGGGAGCTGTTTTTT. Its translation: CASSPTSGNTGELFF. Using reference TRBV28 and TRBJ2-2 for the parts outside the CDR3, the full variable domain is DVKVTQSSRYLVKRTGEKVFLECVQDMDHENMFWYRQDPGLGLRLIYFSYDVKMKEKGDIPEGYSVSREKKERFSLILESASTNQTSMYLCASSPTSGNTGELFFGEGSRLTVL.

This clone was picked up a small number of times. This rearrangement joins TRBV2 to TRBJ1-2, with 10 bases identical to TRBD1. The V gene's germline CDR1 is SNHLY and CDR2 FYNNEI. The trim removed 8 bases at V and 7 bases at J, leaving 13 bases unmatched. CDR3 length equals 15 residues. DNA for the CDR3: TGTGCCAGCTTCTTTAATCGACAGGGGGCGTTTGGCTACACCTTC. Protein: CASFFNRQGAFGYTF.

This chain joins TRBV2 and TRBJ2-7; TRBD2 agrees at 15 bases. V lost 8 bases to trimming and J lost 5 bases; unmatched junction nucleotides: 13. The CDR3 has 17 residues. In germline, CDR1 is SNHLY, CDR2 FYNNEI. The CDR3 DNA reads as TGTGCCAGCCTCAAGGGGGGACTAGCGGGAGGTTTGGACGAGCAGTACTTC. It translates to CASLKGGLAGGLDEQYF.

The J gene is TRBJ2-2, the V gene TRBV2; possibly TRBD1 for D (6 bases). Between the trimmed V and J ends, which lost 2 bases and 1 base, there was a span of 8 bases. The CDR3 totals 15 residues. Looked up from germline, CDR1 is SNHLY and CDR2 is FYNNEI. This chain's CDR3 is CASSETGMNTGELFF. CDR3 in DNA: TGTGCCAGCAGTGAAACAGGGATGAACACCGGGGAGCTGTTTTTT.

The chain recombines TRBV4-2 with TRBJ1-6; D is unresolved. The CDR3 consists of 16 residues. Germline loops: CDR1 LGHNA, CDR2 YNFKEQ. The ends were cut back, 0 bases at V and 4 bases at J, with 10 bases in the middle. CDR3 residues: CASSQETFYYNSPLHF. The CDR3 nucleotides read TGTGCCAGCAGCCAAGAGACCTTCTATTATAATTCACCCCTCCACTTT.

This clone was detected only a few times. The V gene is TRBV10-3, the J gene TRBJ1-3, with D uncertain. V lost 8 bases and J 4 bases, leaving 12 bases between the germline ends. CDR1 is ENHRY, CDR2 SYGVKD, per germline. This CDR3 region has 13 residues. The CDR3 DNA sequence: TGTGCCATCTCAGGAATTCAAGGAAACACCATATATTTT. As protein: CAISGIQGNTIYF.

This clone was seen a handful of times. The CDR3 loop is CAINRQGVYNEQFF. The CDR3 coding sequence is TGTGCCATCAATCGACAGGGGGTTTACAATGAGCAGTTCTTC. The chain employs TRBV10-3 and TRBJ2-1; 9 nucleotides agree with TRBD1. The germline gives CDR1 ENHRY, CDR2 SYGVKD. The CDR3 sequence is 14 residues long. J lost 4 bases, V lost 7 bases, and 5 bases had no gene match.

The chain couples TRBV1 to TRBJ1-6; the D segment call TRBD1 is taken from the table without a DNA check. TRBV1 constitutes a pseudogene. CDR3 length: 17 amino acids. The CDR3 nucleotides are TGCACCAGCAGCCAGGAGGCTCCGGGACAGGGTAATTCACCCCTCCACTTT. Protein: CTSSQEAPGQGNSPLHF.

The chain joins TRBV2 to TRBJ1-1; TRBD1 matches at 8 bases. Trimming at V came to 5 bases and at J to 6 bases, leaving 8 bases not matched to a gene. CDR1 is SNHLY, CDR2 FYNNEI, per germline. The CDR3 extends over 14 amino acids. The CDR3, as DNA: TGTGCCAGCAGTCCCCGACAGGGGAGGGCTGAAGCTTTCTTT. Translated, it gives CASSPRQGRAEAFF.

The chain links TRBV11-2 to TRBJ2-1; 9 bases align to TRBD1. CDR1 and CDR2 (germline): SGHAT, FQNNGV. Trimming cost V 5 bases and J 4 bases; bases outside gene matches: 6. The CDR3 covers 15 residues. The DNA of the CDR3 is TGTGCCAGCAGCATATGGACAGGGGCGTACAATGAGCAGTTCTTC. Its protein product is CASSIWTGAYNEQFF.